The clone carrying this TCR beta chain was observed at least ten times. Its target is not known. This record comes from a study of response to subunit inactivated influenza vaccine. In TCRdb, the RT-PCR reads were re-called with MiXCR into one record per CDR3 protein. The sample lists about 570,000 distinct CDR3 sequences, roughly 12% seen once, with approximately 10% in the top ten. Study-level findings and limits: Few additional T cells are recruited per seasonal influenza vaccination, authors suggested.

Trimming removed 5 bases at V and 14 bases at J, with 19 bases between. The CDR3 has 13 residues. J is TRBJ2-1 and V is TRBV12-3 or TRBV12-4, with D possibly TRBD2 on 6 matching bases. Sample: PBMCs from blood, taken on the day of vaccination. The TCR originated in a man aged 45-65 years who received an inactivated influenza vaccine. The CDR3 nucleotides are TGTGCCAGCAGTCTCCGTTCGGGGGAGTTTAAGTTCTTC. Protein product: CASSLRSGEFKFF.